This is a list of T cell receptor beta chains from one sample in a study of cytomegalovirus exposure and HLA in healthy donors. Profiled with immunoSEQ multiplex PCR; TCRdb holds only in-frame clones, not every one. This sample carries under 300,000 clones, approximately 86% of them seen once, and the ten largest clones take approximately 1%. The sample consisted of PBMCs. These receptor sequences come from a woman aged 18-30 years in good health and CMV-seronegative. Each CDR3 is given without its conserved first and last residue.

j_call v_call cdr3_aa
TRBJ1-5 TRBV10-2 ASSSWARNQPQH
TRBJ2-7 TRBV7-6 ASSFEETGFYEQY
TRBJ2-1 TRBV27 ASSFLGLAGKAEQF
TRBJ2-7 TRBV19 ASSRYSYEQY
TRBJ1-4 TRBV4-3 ASSQGADRAGEKLF
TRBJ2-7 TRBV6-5 ASSYLQGDEQY
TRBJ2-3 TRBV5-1 ASSLGTSTDTQY
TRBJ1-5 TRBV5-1 ASSRGADEEPQH
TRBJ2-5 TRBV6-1 ASGYLGAQY
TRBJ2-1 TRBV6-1 ASSELAGGSYNEQF
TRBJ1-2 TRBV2 ASSRGRGRGYT
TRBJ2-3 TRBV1 TSSPYTRTPSGALDTQY
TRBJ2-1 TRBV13 ASTLSVAGASYNEQF
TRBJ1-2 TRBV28 ASSPGLLNYGYT
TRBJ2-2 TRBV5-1 ASSWTSNTGELF
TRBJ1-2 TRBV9 ASSPTLGGWDGYT
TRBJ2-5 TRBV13 ASSPLPQAETQY
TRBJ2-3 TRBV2 ASSEAPGTSGWDEDTQY
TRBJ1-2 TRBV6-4 ASRSTRAMGYT
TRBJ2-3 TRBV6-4 ASSRGLGTDTQY
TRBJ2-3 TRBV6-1 ASSALAGGSVDTQY
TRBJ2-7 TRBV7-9 ASSLVGVYEQY
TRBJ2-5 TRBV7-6 ASSLGAGVGETQY
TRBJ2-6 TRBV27 ATLGLAGESAGANVLT
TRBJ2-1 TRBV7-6 ASSSDNYNEQF